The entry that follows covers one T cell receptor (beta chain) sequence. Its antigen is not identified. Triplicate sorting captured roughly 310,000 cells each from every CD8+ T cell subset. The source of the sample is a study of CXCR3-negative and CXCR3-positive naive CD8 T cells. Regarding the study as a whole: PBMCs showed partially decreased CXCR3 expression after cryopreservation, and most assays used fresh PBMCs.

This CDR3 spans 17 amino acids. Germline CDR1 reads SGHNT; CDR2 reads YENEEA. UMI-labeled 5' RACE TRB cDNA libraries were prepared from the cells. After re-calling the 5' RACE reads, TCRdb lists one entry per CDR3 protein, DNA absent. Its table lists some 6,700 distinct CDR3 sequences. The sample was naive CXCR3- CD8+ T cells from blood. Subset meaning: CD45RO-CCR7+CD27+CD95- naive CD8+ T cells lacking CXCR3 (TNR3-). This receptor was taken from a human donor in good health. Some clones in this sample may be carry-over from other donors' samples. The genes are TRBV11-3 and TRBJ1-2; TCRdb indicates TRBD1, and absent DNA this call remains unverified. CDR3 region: CASSPRGQELNFYGYTF.